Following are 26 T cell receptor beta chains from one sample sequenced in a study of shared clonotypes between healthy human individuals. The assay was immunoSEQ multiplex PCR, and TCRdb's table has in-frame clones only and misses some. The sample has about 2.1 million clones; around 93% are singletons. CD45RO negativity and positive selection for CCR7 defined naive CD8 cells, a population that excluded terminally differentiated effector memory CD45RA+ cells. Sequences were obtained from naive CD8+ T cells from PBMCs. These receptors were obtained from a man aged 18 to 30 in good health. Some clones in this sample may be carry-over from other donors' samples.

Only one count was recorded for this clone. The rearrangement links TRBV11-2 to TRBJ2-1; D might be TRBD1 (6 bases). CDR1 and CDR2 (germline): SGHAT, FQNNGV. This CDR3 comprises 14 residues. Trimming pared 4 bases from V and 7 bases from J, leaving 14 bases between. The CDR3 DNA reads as TGTGCCAGCAGCTCCTGGGCAGGGGAAAATGAGCAGTTCTTC. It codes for CASSSWAGENEQFF.

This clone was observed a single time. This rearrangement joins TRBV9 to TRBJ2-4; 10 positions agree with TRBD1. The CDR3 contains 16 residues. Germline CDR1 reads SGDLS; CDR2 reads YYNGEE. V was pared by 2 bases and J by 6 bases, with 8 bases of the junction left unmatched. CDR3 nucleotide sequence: TGTGCCAGCAGCGTCGGGACAGGGGTTGCTGGAAACATTCAGTACTTC. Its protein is CASSVGTGVAGNIQYF. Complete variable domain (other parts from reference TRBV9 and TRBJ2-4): DSGVTQTPKHLITATGQRVTLRCSPRSGDLSVYWYQQSLDQGLQFLIQYYNGEERAKGNILERFSAQQFPDLHSELNLSSLELGDSALYFCASSVGTGVAGNIQYFGAGTRLSVL.

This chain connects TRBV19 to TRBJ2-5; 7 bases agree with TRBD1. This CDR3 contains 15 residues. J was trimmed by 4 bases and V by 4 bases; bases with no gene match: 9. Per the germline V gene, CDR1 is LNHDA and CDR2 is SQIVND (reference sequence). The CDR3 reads CASSSYRQGVETQYF. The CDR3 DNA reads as TGTGCCAGTAGTAGTTATCGACAGGGTGTAGAGACCCAGTACTTC.

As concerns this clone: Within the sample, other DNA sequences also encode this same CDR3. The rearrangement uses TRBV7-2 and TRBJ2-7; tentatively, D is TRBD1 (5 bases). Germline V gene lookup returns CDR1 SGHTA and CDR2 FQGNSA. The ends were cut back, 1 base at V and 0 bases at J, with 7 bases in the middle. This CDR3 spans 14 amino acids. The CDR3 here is CASSLGGPSYEQYF. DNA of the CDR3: TGTGCCAGCAGCTTAGGGGGCCCCTCCTACGAGCAGTACTTC.

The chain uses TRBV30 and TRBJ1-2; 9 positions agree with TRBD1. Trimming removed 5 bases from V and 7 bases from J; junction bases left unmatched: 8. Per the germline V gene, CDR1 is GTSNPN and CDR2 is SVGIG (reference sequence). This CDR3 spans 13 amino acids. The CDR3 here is CAWYDRGTGGYTF. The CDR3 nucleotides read TGTGCCTGGTATGACAGGGGGACAGGTGGCTACACCTTC.

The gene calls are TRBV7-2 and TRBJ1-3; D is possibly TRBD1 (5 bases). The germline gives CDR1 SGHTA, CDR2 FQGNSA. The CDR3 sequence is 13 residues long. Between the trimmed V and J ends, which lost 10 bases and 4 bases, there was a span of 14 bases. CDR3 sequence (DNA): TGTGCCACCCATTCTGGGGGAGGAAACACCATATATTTT. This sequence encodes CATHSGGGNTIYF.

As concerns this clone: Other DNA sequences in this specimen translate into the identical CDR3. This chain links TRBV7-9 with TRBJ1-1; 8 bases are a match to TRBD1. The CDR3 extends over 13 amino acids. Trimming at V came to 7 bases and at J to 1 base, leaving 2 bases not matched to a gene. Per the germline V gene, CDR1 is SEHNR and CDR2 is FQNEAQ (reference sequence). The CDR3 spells CASIGQGNTEAFF. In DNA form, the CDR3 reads TGTGCCAGCATAGGACAGGGGAACACTGAAGCTTTCTTT.

Here the CDR3 DNA reads TGTGCCAGCGGGGGACTAGCGGGAGGGCCGGTTGTGGATACGCAGTATTTT. It specifies CASGGLAGGPVVDTQYF. The V and J genes are TRBV5-4 and TRBJ2-3; 16 bases line up with TRBD2. The germline V gene has CDR1 SGHNT and CDR2 YYREEE (reference sequence). Trimming cost V 7 bases and J 6 bases; bases outside gene matches: 11. This CDR3 spans 17 amino acids.

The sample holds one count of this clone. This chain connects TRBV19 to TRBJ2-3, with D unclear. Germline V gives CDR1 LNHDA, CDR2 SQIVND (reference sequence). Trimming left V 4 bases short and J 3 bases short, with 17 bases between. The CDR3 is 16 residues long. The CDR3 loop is CASSKDGTSWTDTQYF. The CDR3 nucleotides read TGTGCCAGTAGTAAAGACGGAACAAGTTGGACAGATACGCAGTATTTT. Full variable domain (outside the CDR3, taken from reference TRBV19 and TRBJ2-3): DGGITQSPKYLFRKEGQNVTLSCEQNLNHDAMYWYRQDPGQGLRLIYYSQIVNDFQKGDIAEGYSVSREKKESFPLTVTSAQKNPTAFYLCASSKDGTSWTDTQYFGPGTRLTVL.

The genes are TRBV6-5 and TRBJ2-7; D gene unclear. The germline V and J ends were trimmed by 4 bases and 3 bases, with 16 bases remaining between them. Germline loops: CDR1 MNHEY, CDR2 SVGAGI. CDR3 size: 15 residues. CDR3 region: CASSSSTQSYYEQYF. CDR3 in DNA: TGTGCCAGCAGTTCGTCGACACAGAGCTACTACGAGCAGTACTTC.

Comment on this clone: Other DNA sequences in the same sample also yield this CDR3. CDR3 DNA sequence: TGTGCCAGCAGCGTTGGCATGAACACTGAAGCTTTCTTT. It yields the protein CASSVGMNTEAFF. J is TRBJ1-1 and V is TRBV9; D ambiguous. The CDR3 consists of 13 residues. The germline CDR1 and CDR2 sequences are SGDLS and YYNGEE. V shed 2 bases and J shed 0 bases, with 5 bases lying between them. Filled out from reference TRBV9 and TRBJ1-1, the complete variable domain reads DSGVTQTPKHLITATGQRVTLRCSPRSGDLSVYWYQQSLDQGLQFLIQYYNGEERAKGNILERFSAQQFPDLHSELNLSSLELGDSALYFCASSVGMNTEAFFGQGTRLTVV.

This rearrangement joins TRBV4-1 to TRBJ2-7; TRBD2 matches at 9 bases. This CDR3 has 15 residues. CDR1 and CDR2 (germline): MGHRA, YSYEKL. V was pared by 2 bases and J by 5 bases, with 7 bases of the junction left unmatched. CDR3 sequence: CASSQPGLASDEQYF. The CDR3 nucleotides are TGCGCCAGCAGCCAACCGGGACTAGCTTCGGACGAGCAGTACTTC.

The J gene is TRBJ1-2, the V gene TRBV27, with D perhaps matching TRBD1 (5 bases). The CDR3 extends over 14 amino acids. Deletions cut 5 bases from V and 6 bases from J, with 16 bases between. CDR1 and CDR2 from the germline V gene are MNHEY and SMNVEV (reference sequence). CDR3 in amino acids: CASSRLAGQDGYTF. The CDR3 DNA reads TGTGCCAGCAGTCGGTTAGCAGGGCAAGATGGCTACACCTTC.

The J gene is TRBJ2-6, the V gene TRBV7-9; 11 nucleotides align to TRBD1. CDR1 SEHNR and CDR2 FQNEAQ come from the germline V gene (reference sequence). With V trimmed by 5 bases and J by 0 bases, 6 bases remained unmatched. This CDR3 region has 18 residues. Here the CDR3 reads CASSPGTGGASGANVLTF. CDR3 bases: TGTGCCAGCAGCCCAGGGACAGGGGGAGCCTCTGGGGCCAACGTCCTGACTTTC.

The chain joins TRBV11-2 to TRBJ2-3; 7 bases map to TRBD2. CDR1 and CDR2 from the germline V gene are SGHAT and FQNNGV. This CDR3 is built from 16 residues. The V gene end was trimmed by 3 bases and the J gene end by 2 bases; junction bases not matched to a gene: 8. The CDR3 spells CASSFELAAYTDTQYF. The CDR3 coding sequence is TGTGCCAGCAGCTTCGAGCTAGCGGCTTACACAGATACGCAGTATTTT. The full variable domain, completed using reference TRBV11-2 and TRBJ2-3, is EAGVAQSPRYKIIEKRQSVAFWCNPISGHATLYWYQQILGQGPKLLIQFQNNGVVDDSQLPKDRFSAERLKGVDSTLKIQPAKLEDSAVYLCASSFELAAYTDTQYFGPGTRLTVL.

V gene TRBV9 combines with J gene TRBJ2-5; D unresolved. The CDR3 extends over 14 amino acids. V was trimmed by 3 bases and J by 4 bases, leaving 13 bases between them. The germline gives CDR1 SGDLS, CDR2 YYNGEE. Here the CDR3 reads CASSATRSGETQYF. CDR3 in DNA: TGTGCCAGCAGCGCAACCCGAAGTGGAGAGACCCAGTACTTC.

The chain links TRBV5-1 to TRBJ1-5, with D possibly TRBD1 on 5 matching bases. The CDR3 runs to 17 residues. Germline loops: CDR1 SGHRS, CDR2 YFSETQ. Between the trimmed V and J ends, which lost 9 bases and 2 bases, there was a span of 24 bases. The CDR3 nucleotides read TGCGCCACCTCCGGGGGGTACAGGCGTTGGGGCAATCAGCCCCAGCATTTT. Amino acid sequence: CATSGGYRRWGNQPQHF.

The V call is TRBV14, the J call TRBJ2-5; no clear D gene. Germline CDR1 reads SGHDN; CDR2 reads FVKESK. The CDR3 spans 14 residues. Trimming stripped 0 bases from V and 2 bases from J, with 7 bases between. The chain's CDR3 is CASSQERRQETQYF. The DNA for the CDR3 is TGTGCCAGCAGCCAAGAGCGCCGGCAAGAGACCCAGTACTTC.

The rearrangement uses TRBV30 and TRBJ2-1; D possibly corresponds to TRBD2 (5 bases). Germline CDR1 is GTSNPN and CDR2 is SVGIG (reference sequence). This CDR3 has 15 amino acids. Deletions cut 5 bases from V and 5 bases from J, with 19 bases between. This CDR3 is CAWGRVGGRDNEQFF. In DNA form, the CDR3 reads TGTGCCTGGGGACGTGTAGGTGGGAGAGACAATGAGCAGTTCTTC.

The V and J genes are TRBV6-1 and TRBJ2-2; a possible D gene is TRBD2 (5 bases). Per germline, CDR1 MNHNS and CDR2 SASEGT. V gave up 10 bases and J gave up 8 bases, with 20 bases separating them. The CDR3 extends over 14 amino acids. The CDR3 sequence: CATHQLPRGGELFF. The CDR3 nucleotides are TGTGCCACCCACCAGTTACCGCGAGGGGGGGAGCTGTTTTTT.

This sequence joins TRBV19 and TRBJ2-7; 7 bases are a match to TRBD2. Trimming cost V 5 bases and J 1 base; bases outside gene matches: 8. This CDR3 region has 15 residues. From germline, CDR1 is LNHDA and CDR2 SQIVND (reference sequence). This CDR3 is CASSSIAGWSYEQYF. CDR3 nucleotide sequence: TGTGCCAGTAGTTCCATAGCGGGTTGGTCCTACGAGCAGTACTTC.

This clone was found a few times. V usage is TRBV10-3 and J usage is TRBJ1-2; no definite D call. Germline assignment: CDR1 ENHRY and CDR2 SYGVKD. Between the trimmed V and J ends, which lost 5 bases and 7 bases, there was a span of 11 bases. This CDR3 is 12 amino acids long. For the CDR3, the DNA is TGTGCCATCAGTTCCGGGGTACGTGGCTACACCTTC. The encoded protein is CAISSGVRGYTF.

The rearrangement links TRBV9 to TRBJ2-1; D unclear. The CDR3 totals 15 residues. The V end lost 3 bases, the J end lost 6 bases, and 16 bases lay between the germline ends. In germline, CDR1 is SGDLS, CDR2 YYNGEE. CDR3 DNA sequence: TGTGCCAGCAGCGCTCTCGCGGCAGAAAGCAATGAGCAGTTCTTC. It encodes CASSALAAESNEQFF. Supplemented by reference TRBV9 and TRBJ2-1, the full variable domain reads DSGVTQTPKHLITATGQRVTLRCSPRSGDLSVYWYQQSLDQGLQFLIQYYNGEERAKGNILERFSAQQFPDLHSELNLSSLELGDSALYFCASSALAAESNEQFFGPGTRLTVL.

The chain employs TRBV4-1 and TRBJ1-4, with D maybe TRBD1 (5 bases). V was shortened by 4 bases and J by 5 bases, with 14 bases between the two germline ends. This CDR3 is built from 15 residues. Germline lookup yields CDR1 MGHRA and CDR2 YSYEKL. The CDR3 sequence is CASSLPAGGNEKLFF. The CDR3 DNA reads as TGCGCCAGCAGCCTTCCCGCCGGGGGAAATGAAAAACTGTTTTTT.

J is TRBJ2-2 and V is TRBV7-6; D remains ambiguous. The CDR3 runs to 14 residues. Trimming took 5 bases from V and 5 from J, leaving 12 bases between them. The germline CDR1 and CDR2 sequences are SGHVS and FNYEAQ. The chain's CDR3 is CASSPQARTGELFF. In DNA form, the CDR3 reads TGTGCCAGCAGCCCTCAGGCGCGTACCGGGGAGCTGTTTTTT. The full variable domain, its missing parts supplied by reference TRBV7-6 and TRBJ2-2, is GAGVSQSPRYKVTKRGQDVALRCDPISGHVSLYWYRQALGQGPEFLTYFNYEAQQDKSGLPNDRFSAERPEGSISTLTIQRTEQRDSAMYRCASSPQARTGELFFGEGSRLTVL.

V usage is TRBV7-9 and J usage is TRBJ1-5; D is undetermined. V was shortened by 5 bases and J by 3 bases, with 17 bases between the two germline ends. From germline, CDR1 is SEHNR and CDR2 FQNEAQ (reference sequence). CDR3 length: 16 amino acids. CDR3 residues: CASSPQGGRNNQPQHF. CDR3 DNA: TGTGCCAGCAGCCCCCAAGGAGGCCGAAACAATCAGCCCCAGCATTTT.